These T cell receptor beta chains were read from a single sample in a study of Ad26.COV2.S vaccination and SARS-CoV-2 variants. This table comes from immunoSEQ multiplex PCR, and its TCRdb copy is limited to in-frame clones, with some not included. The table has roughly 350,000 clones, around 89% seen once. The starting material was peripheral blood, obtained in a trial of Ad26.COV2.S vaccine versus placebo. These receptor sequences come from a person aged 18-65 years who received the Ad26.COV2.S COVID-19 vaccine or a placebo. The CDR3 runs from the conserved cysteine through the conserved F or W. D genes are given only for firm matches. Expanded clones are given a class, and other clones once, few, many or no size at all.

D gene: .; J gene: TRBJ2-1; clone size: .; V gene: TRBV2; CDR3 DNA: TGTGCCAGCAGTGATCCCCGACTATTATCCTACAATGAGCAGTTCTTC; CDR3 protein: CASSDPRLLSYNEQFF
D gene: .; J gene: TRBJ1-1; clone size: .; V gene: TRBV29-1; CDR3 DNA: TGCAGCGGGAGCAGGGACTTATCGGCAAACACTGAAGCTTTCTTT; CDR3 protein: CSGSRDLSANTEAFF
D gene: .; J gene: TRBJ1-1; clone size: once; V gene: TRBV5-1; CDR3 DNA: TGCGCCAGCAGGGTCTGGGGCGGAAATGAAAGGGCTTTCTTT; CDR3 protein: CASRVWGGNERAFF
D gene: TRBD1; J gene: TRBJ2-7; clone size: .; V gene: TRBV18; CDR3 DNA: TGTGCCAGCTCACTAAGCTCCGGGACAGGGGGACTCGAGCAGTACTTC; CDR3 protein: CASSLSSGTGGLEQYF
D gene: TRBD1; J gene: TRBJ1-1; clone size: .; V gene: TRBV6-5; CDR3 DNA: TGTGCCAGCAGGGTGGACAGGGCGAACACTGAAGCTTTCTTT; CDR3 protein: CASRVDRANTEAFF
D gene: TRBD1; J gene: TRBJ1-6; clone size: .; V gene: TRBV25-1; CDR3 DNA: TGTGCCAGCAGGGACAGGGGCAATTCACCCCTCCACTTT; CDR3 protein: CASRDRGNSPLHF
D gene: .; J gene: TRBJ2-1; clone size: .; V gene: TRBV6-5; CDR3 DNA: TGTGCCAGCAGGGGACCCTCCTACAATGAGCAGTTCTTC; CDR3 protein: CASRGPSYNEQFF
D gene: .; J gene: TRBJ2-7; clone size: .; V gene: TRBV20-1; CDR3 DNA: TGCAGTGTTAGAGCTTCCTACGAGCAGTACTTC; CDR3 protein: CSVRASYEQYF
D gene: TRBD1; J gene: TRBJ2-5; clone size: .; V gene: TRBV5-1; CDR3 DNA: TGCGCCAGCAGCCAACAGCCGGGACAGCAAGAGACCCAGTACTTC; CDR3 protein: CASSQQPGQQETQYF
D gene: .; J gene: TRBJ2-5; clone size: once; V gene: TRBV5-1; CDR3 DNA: TGCGCCAGCAGCTTCCAACTGACAGAAGAGACCCAGTACTTC; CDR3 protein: CASSFQLTEETQYF
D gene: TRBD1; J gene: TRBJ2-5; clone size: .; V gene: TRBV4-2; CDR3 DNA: TGTGCCAGCAGCCAAGCCGCGACAGGGACGGGGGAGACCCAGTACTTC; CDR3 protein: CASSQAATGTGETQYF
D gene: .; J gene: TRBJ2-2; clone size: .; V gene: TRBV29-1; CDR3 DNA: TGCAGCGTTGAAGATGGGAGACAGGGGTTAGCTAGCGGGACTGCCGGGGAGCTGTTTTTT; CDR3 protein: CSVEDGRQGLASGTAGELFF
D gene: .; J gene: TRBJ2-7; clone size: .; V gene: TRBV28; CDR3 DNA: TGTGCCAGCAGAGGGGCAGGGGAATCCTACGAGCAGTACTTC; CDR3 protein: CASRGAGESYEQYF
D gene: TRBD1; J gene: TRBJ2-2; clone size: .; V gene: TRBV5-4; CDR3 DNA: TGTGCCAGCAGCCTACACAGGGGTGCCGGGGAGCTGTTTTTT; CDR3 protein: CASSLHRGAGELFF
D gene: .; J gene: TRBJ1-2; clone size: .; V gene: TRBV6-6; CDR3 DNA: TGTGCCAGCAGCGGAGGATTGAGTGGCTACACCTTC; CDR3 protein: CASSGGLSGYTF
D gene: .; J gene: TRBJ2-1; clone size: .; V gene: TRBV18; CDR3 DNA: TGTGCCAGCCAACTAGGCGCGGGAACACTTTTGGAGCAGTTCTTC; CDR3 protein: CASQLGAGTLLEQFF
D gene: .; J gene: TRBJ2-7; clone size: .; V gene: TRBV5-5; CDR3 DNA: TGTGCCAGCAGCTTGATCGGGACCCCATACTACGAGCAGTACTTC; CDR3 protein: CASSLIGTPYYEQYF
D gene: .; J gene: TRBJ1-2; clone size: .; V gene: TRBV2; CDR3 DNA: TGTGCCAGCAGCGTGGGCAGGGCGGTGAGTGGCTACACCTTC; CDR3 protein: CASSVGRAVSGYTF
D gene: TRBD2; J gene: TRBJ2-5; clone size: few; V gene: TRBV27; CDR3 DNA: TGTGCCAGCAGTTTAAGGCTAGCGGGATCAGAGACCCAGTACTTC; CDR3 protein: CASSLRLAGSETQYF
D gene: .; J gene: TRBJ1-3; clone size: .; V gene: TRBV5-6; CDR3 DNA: TGTGCCAGCAGCCCTAGGACCCTCTCTGGAAACACCATATATTTT; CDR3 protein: CASSPRTLSGNTIYF
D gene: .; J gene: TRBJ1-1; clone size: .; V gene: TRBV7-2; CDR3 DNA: TGTGCCAGCAGCTTATTCCCCCGACAGGTTTCCCCGCGGGGCCCTGAAGCTTTCTTT; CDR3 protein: CASSLFPRQVSPRGPEAFF
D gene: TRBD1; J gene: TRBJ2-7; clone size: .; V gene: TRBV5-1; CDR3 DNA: TGCGCCAGCAGCTTGGCCGGGACAGGAACCTACGAGCAGTACTTC; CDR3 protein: CASSLAGTGTYEQYF
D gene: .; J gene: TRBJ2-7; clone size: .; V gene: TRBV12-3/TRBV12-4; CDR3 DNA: TGTGCCAGCAGTTTACAGAGGGAGCAGTACTTC; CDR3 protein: CASSLQREQYF
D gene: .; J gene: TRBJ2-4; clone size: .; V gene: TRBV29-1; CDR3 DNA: TGCAGCGTTGAACAGGGAGCCAAAAACATTCAGTACTTC; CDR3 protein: CSVEQGAKNIQYF
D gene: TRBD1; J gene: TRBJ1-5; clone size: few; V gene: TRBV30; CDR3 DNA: TGTGCCTGGAGTGAAGGGGACAGTCCCAATCAGCCCCAGCATTTT; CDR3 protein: CAWSEGDSPNQPQHF
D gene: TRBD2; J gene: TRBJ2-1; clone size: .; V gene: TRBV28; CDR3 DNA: TGTGCCAGCAGCTCCCGACTAGCGGGATACAATGAGCAGTTCTTC; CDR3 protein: CASSSRLAGYNEQFF
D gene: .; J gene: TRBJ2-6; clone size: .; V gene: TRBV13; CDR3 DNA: TGTGCCAGCAGCTCGAGGGCCGATCGCCTACACTCTGGGGCCAACGTCCTGACTTTC; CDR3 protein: CASSSRADRLHSGANVLTF
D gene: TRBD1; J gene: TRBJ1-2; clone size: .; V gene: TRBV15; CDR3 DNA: TGTGCCACCAGCATCGGACCGGGACAGCTATTAACCTTGGGTGGCTACACCTTC; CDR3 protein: CATSIGPGQLLTLGGYTF
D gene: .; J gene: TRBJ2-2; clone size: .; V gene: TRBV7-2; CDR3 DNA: TGTGCCAGCAGCCGTCCCTCCAAGGGGGAGAACACCGGGGAGCTGTTTTTT; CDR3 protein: CASSRPSKGENTGELFF
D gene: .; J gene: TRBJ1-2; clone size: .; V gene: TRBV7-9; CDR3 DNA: TGTGCCAGCAACGTCCTTAACTATGGCTACACCTTC; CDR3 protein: CASNVLNYGYTF
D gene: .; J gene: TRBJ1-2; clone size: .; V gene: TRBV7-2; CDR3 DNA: TGTGCCAGCAGCTTAGGCGGGGGTTCGAGTGGCTACACCTTC; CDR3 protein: CASSLGGGSSGYTF
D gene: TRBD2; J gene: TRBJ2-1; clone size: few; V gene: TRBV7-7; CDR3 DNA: TGTGCCAGCAGCCACTTCTCCGGGACTAGCGGGAGCGAGCAGTTCTTC; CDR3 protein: CASSHFSGTSGSEQFF
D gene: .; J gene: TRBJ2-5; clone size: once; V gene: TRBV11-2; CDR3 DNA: TGTGCCAGCAGCTTAGAACCAGTCCAAGAGACCCAGTACTTC; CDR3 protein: CASSLEPVQETQYF
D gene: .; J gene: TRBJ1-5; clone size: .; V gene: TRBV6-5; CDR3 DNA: TGTGCCAGCAGCCAGGGGCCCAATCAGCCCCAGCATTTT; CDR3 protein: CASSQGPNQPQHF
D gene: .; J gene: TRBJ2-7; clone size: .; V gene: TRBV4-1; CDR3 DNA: TGCGCCAGCAGCCAAACGGGACTCTACGAGCAGTACTTC; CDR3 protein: CASSQTGLYEQYF
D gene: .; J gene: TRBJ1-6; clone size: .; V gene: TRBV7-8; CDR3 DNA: TGTGCCAGCAGCTCATTCCCGAGCTCCTATAATTCACCCCTCCACTTT; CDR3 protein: CASSSFPSSYNSPLHF
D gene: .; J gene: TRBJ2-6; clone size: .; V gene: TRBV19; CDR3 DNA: TGTGCCAGTAGTCCGAATCTAGGGGCCAACGTCCTGACTTTC; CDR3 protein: CASSPNLGANVLTF
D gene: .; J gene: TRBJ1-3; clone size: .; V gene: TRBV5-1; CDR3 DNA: TGCGCCAGCAGCTCCAACTCTGGAAACACCATATATTTT; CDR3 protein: CASSSNSGNTIYF
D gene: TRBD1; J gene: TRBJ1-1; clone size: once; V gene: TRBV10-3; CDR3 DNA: TGTGCCATCAGTGACCTGGGACAGATGAACACTGAAGCTTTCTTT; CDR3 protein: CAISDLGQMNTEAFF
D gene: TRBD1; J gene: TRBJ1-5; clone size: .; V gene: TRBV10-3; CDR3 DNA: TGTGCCATCAGTGAGCCGGGACAGGGCAATCAGCCCCAGCATTTT; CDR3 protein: CAISEPGQGNQPQHF
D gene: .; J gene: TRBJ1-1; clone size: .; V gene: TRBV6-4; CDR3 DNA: TGTGCCAGCAGTGACTCGAGTCTGGGCATCAAGATAATGAACACTGAAGCTTTCTTT; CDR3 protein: CASSDSSLGIKIMNTEAFF
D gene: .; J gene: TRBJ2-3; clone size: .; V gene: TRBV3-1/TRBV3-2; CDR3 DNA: TGTGCCAGCAGCCAACATACGGATACGCAGTATTTT; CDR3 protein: CASSQHTDTQYF
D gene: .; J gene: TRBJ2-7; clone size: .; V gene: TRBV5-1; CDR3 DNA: TGCGCCAGCAGCTTGGACAACTCCTACGAGCAGTACTTC; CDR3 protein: CASSLDNSYEQYF
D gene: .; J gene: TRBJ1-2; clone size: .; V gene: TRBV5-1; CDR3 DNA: TGCGCCAGCAGCTTGTTGGGCCAAGATCTCTATGGCTACACCTTC; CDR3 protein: CASSLLGQDLYGYTF
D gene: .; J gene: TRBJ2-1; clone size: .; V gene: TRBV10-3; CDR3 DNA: TGTGCCATCAGCACACAACAGGCTGAGCAGTTCTTC; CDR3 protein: CAISTQQAEQFF
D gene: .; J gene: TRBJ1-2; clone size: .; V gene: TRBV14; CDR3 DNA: TGTGCCAGCAGCCCGCGTCTAGGAACGTCTAACTATGGCTACACCTTC; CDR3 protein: CASSPRLGTSNYGYTF
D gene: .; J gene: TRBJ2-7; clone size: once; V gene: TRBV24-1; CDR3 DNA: TGTGCCACCAGTGACCCGGACGGCCCGGAGCAGTACTTC; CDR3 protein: CATSDPDGPEQYF
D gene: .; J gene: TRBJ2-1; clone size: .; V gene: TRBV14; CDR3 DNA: TGTGCCAGCAGCCCCGGGGCCCCGATCGGGCATGAGCAGTTCTTC; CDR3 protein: CASSPGAPIGHEQFF
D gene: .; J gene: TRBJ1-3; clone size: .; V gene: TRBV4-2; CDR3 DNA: TGTGCCAGCAGCCAGCAGGGGACTGCTGGAAACACCATATATTTT; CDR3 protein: CASSQQGTAGNTIYF
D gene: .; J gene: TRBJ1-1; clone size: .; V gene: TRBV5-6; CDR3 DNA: TGTGCCAGCAGCCAAGGACCGGAAGACACTGAAGCTTTCTTT; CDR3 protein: CASSQGPEDTEAFF